This T cell receptor (beta chain) was sequenced in a study of identical twins. TCRdb processed the 5' RACE reads anew with MiXCR; each CDR3 protein has one entry. The sample includes approximately 530,000 distinct CDR3 sequences, 20% to 25% of them seen just once. V lost 5 bases to trimming and J lost 0 bases; unmatched junction nucleotides: 16. The CDR3 runs to 19 residues. The V gene's germline CDR1 is SGHAT and CDR2 FQDESV (reference sequence). These data were also reused for a study on yellow fever vaccine responses in identical twins.

The chain combines TRBV11-1 with TRBJ2-7, with 10 bases identical to TRBD2. This clonotype was obtained from a woman under 30 in good health. Sequences were obtained from CD4+ T cells sorted from blood. This CDR3 is CASSPTSGKSIINSYEQYF. The CDR3 DNA sequence: TGTGCCAGCAGCCCAACTAGCGGGAAAAGTATCATCAACTCCTACGAGCAGTACTTC.